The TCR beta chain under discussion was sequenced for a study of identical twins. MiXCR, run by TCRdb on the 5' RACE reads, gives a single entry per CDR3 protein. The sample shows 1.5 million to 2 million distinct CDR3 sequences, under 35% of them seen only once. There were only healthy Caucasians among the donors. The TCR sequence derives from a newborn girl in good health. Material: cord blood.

CDR3 protein: CASSLSYRSDYGYTF. CDR3 nucleotide sequence: TGTGCCAGCAGTTTATCGTATCGGTCCGACTATGGCTACACCTTC. The rearrangement links TRBV27 to TRBJ1-2; D remains ambiguous. The V end was cut by 0 bases, the J end by 3 bases, with 11 bases between. The CDR3 totals 15 residues. Germline V lookup: CDR1 MNHEY, CDR2 SMNVEV (reference sequence).